The TCR beta chain under discussion was sequenced for a study of control samples from healthy donors and cancer patients. The length of the CDR3 is 16 residues. CDR1 and CDR2 (germline): SGHDT, YYEEEE. With 0 bases removed from V and 4 bases from J, the gap between germline ends came to 16 bases. The table came from immunoSEQ multiplex PCR; TCRdb's copy has only in-frame clones and leaves some out. The profile covers 100,000 to 150,000 clones, with approximately 89% appearing a single time and roughly 8.7% taken by the ten largest. The V and J genes are TRBV5-6 and TRBJ1-2; tentative D call: TRBD1 (5 bases). The sequence was collected from a man between 18 and 29 years old in good health. The specimen sequenced was blood. In nucleotides, the CDR3 is TGTGCCAGCAGCTTGGTTGAGGACACCCATGGCTATGGCTACACCTTC. Protein: CASSLVEDTHGYGYTF.